The 21 T cell receptor beta chains reported below all come from one sample, sequenced in a study of glioma-infiltrating T cells after dendritic cell vaccination. Libraries were prepared by immunoSEQ multiplex PCR; TCRdb keeps only in-frame clonotypes and omits some of them. The profile shows around 92,000 clones, over 80% of them singletons. Time point specified: after dendritic cell vaccination, including at tumor progression/relapse. Sequencing was performed on blood, taken after dendritic cell vaccination. The receptors here all came from a human donor with glioblastoma.

The genes are TRBV27 and TRBJ1-1; tentative D call: TRBD1 (6 bases). The V gene lost 8 bases and the J gene lost 0 bases, with 22 bases spanning the gap. This CDR3 contains 17 residues. CDR1 and CDR2 from the germline V gene are MNHEY and SMNVEV (reference sequence). CDR3 in amino acids: CASPGLRQEPMNTEAFF. The CDR3 DNA is TGTGCCAGCCCCGGACTTCGACAGGAACCAATGAACACTGAAGCTTTCTTT.

This clone appeared a few times. V is TRBV6-6 and J is TRBJ2-7; 7 bases are a match to TRBD2. The junction had 1 base not matched to a gene; V was cut back by 2 bases and J by 3 bases. The CDR3 sequence is 13 residues long. Germline assignment: CDR1 MNHNY and CDR2 SVGAGI (reference sequence). The CDR3 loop is CASSYPGGYEQYF. The CDR3 region has the DNA TGTGCCAGCAGTTACCCGGGGGGCTACGAGCAGTACTTC.

This clone has only a few counts. The genes are TRBV19 and TRBJ1-5, with 11 bases matching TRBD1. Losses at the gene ends were 2 bases for V and 4 bases for J; bases not matched to a gene: 4. The germline V gene has CDR1 LNHDA and CDR2 SQIVND (reference sequence). The CDR3 covers 16 residues. The CDR3 reads CASSIPGQGGNQPQHF. CDR3 DNA: TGTGCCAGTAGTATACCGGGACAGGGGGGAAATCAGCCCCAGCATTTT.

The table lists this clone with a few counts. The genes are TRBV19 and TRBJ1-5; no definite D call. The CDR3 covers 16 residues. V shed 6 bases and J shed 2 bases, with 17 bases lying between them. CDR1 is LNHDA and CDR2 is SQIVND in the germline V gene (reference sequence). The CDR3 protein is CASSPGPNSRNQPQHF. As DNA, the CDR3 is TGTGCCAGTAGCCCTGGGCCAAACAGTCGCAATCAGCCCCAGCATTTT.

The count of this clone is one. The rearrangement joins TRBV11-1 to TRBJ1-1, with D maybe TRBD1 (5 bases). Trimming shortened V by 5 bases and J by 11 bases, and 12 bases separated the two germline ends. The CDR3 is 11 amino acids. Germline assignment: CDR1 SGHAT and CDR2 FQDESV (reference sequence). The CDR3 sequence: CASSIWGEAFF. DNA for the CDR3: TGTGCCAGCAGCATCTGGGGCGAGGCTTTCTTT.

J is TRBJ2-6 and V is TRBV6-1, with TRBD2 matching 8 bases. Germline CDR1 and CDR2: MNHNS and SASEGT. The CDR3 is 18 residues long. V lost 4 bases to trimming and J lost 2 bases; unmatched junction nucleotides: 10. The CDR3 DNA follows: TGTGCCAGCAGTGTGCGGGGGGCGCATAGGGCTGGGGCCAACGTCCTGACTTTC. Translation gives CASSVRGAHRAGANVLTF.

V and J are TRBV19 and TRBJ1-1; D is possibly TRBD1 (6 bases). Deletions cut 7 bases from V and 1 base from J, with 19 bases between. This CDR3 is 16 amino acids long. Germline CDR1 reads LNHDA; CDR2 reads SQIVND (reference sequence). The CDR3 loop reads CASTSDRPMRNTEAFF. The CDR3 region has the DNA TGTGCCAGTACTTCCGACAGGCCTATGAGGAACACTGAAGCTTTCTTT.

The chain couples TRBV12-5 to TRBJ1-1; weak D call: TRBD1 (6 bases). Trimming removed 1 base from V and 5 bases from J, with 11 bases in between. This CDR3 spans 14 amino acids. Germline V CDR1 and CDR2: LGHNT, FRNRAP. Here the CDR3 DNA reads TGTGCTAGTGGTTTGGGGGGGCAGGGGACTGAAGCTTTCTTT. As protein: CASGLGGQGTEAFF.

The chain has TRBV10-1 and TRBJ2-1; 8 nucleotides agree with TRBD1. V was clipped by 6 bases and J by 6 bases; unmatched bases: 1. The CDR3 sequence is 12 residues long. Germline CDR1 WNHNN, CDR2 SYGVQD (reference sequence). CDR3 bases: TGCGCCAGCAGCACAGGGGGCAATGAGCAGTTCTTC. Amino acid sequence: CASSTGGNEQFF.

A word on this clone: A junction end diverges from the germline sequence, so it may reflect a read error. The chain links TRBV18 to TRBJ1-6; D uncertain. Germline CDR1 KGHSH, CDR2 LQKENI. The CDR3 consists of 16 residues. Here the CDR3 reads CASSPVPDTYNSPLHF. In DNA form, the CDR3 reads TGTGCCAGCTCACCGGTTCCCGATACCTACAATTCACCCCTCCACTTT. The complete variable domain, with remaining parts taken from reference TRBV18 and TRBJ1-6, reads NAGVMQNPRHLVRRRGQEARLRCSPMKGHSHVYWYRQLPEEGLKFMVYLQKENIIDESGMPKERFSAEFPKEGPSILRIQQVVRGDSAAYFCASSPVPDTYNSPLHFGNGTRLTVT.

The chain combines TRBV10-3 with TRBJ1-2; 7 bases fit TRBD1. J was trimmed by 1 base and V by 6 bases; bases with no gene match: 14. CDR3 length: 17 residues. Per germline, CDR1 ENHRY and CDR2 SYGVKD. The CDR3 reads CAIRKEGAGGGNYGYTF. CDR3 in DNA: TGTGCCATCAGAAAAGAGGGGGCGGGAGGAGGTAACTATGGCTACACCTTC.

The chain links TRBV30 to TRBJ2-3; D is undetermined. The germline V gene encodes CDR1 GTSNPN and CDR2 SVGIG (reference sequence). CDR3 length equals 14 residues. Trimming pared 0 bases from V and 5 bases from J, leaving 12 bases between. CDR3 protein: CAWSVLGSGDTQYF. In DNA, the CDR3 is TGTGCCTGGAGTGTTTTGGGTTCGGGAGATACGCAGTATTTT.

The V call is TRBV7-9, the J call TRBJ1-1; 8 bases fit TRBD1. The CDR3 is 16 residues long. After removal of 6 bases from V and 3 bases from J, the junction contained 12 bases not matched to a gene. The V gene's germline CDR1 is SEHNR and CDR2 FQNEAQ (reference sequence). CDR3 bases: TGTGCCAGCAGTGGACAGGGCGATGGTGTGCACACTGAAGCTTTCTTT. Translated: CASSGQGDGVHTEAFF.

CDR3 amino acids: CASSDSGSPYNEQFF. The CDR3 nucleotides are TGCGCCAGCAGTGATAGCGGGTCTCCCTACAATGAGCAGTTCTTC. The V gene is TRBV10-1, the J gene TRBJ2-1; 7 nucleotides match TRBD2. J was trimmed by 2 bases and V by 3 bases; bases with no gene match: 4. The CDR3 runs 15 residues. Germline assignment: CDR1 WNHNN and CDR2 SYGVQD (reference sequence).

V and J are TRBV25-1 and TRBJ1-1; 10 bases agree with TRBD1. V was pared by 3 bases and J by 6 bases, with 1 base of the junction left unmatched. The germline CDR1 and CDR2 sequences are MGHDK and SYGVNS. CDR3 length: 13 residues. CDR3 loop: CASSETGGAEAFF. Here the CDR3 DNA reads TGTGCCAGCAGTGAGACAGGGGGCGCTGAAGCTTTCTTT.

V is TRBV28 and J is TRBJ1-1; 8 nucleotides agree with TRBD1. The germline CDR1 and CDR2 sequences are MDHEN and SYDVKM. This CDR3 contains 14 residues. The trim removed 5 bases at V and 5 bases at J, leaving 7 bases unmatched. DNA of the CDR3: TGTGCCAGCAGTAAAAACAGGGGGAGGACTGAAGCTTTCTTT. Translation gives CASSKNRGRTEAFF.

The V gene is TRBV5-1, the J gene TRBJ1-6; 10 nucleotides line up with TRBD1. With V trimmed by 4 bases and J by 7 bases, 5 bases remained unmatched. CDR3 size: 15 residues. The germline gives CDR1 SGHRS, CDR2 YFSETQ. For the CDR3, the DNA is TGCGCCAGCAGCGGGGGACAGGGGTCAAATTCACCCCTCCACTTT. Its protein is CASSGGQGSNSPLHF. The whole variable domain, filled in from reference TRBV5-1 and TRBJ1-6, reads KAGVTQTPRYLIKTRGQQVTLSCSPISGHRSVSWYQQTPGQGLQFLFEYFSETQRNKGNFPGRFSGRQFSNSRSEMNVSTLELGDSALYLCASSGGQGSNSPLHFGNGTRLTVT.

The V and J genes are TRBV7-2 and TRBJ2-1; D not certain. Germline V gives CDR1 SGHTA, CDR2 FQGNSA. Trimming removed 7 bases from V and 0 bases from J, with 4 bases in between. This CDR3 spans 12 amino acids. The CDR3 spells CASTRSYNEQFF. The CDR3 nucleotides are TGTGCCAGCACTCGCTCCTACAATGAGCAGTTCTTC.

This chain links TRBV7-3 with TRBJ2-7; the match to TRBD2 covers 15 bases. J gave up 5 bases and V 5 bases, and 13 bases lay outside the gene matches. The CDR3 is 18 amino acids. Germline-derived CDR1 and CDR2 are SGHTA and FQGTGA. CDR3 nucleotides: TGTGCCAGCAGCCCAAGGGGGACTAGCGGGAGGTCAGGCCACGAGCAGTACTTC. Amino acids: CASSPRGTSGRSGHEQYF.

V and J are TRBV6-5 and TRBJ1-2; D not certain. V was shortened by 5 bases and J by 8 bases, with 15 bases between the two germline ends. The CDR3 is 13 residues long. Germline assignment: CDR1 MNHEY and CDR2 SVGAGI. CDR3 sequence reads: CASSRSVAGGYTF. CDR3 nucleotide sequence: TGTGCCAGCAGTCGATCCGTTGCGGGAGGCTACACCTTC.

The rearrangement uses TRBV30 and TRBJ1-1; TRBD1 agrees at 8 bases. CDR3 length: 14 residues. The germline V gene encodes CDR1 GTSNPN and CDR2 SVGIG (reference sequence). V was clipped by 3 bases and J by 7 bases; unmatched bases: 10. CDR3 sequence (DNA): TGTGCCTGGAGGGGAACAGGGGGTAAGGGTGAAGCTTTCTTT. Translation: CAWRGTGGKGEAFF.